This T cell receptor (beta chain) was profiled in a study of cytomegalovirus exposure and HLA in healthy donors. Study-wide points: Later, TCR association rates were found to vary by HLA locus, highest for DRB1 and lowest for HLA-C. Indistinguishability led to the exclusion of some V segments, TRBV6-2 and TRBV6-3 included. Across all donors, roughly uniform sequencing depth was an assumption of the presence/absence analyses. One cluster of highly shared sequence variants probably arose as a sequencing artifact.

This clone occurred a few times. Its antigen is currently unknown. A multiplex PCR was run with 60 Vbeta primers and 13 Jbeta primers. Assay used: immunoSEQ multiplex PCR; TCRdb lists only in-frame clones, some missing. The table shows about 95,000 clones, with 75% to 85% occurring only once. Germline lookup yields CDR1 SNHLY and CDR2 FYNNEI. The V and J ends lost 2 bases and 1 base respectively, with 9 bases between them. The CDR3 covers 15 residues. The chain carries TRBV2 and TRBJ1-5, with D hard to call. Sequencing used PBMCs. This receptor was obtained from a man between 18 and 35 years old in good health and CMV-seropositive. The CDR3 nucleotides read TGTGCCAGCAGTGAACAGAGGATAAGCAATCAGCCCCAGCATTTT. This gives the protein CASSEQRISNQPQHF.